Listed below are T cell receptor beta chains from one sample, sequenced in a study of cytomegalovirus exposure and HLA in healthy donors. Produced via immunoSEQ multiplex PCR; TCRdb's table is partial and in-frame only. Of under 110,000 clones in the sample, about two thirds were seen once. Material for sequencing was PBMCs. The receptors were gathered from a boy under 18 in good health and CMV-seronegative. CDR3s include the opening cysteine and the closing phenylalanine or tryptophan. The D gene is left open where the match is weak. The size of a clone is reported for some rows only, either as once, few or many, or as a class for expanded clones.

16	NA	TRBD2	TRBJ2-5	TRBV5-4	TGTGCCAGCAGCTGGGGACTAGCGGGGGGGCATGAGACCCAGTACTTC	CASSWGLAGGHETQYF
16	NA	TRBD2	TRBJ2-3	TRBV4-1	TGCGCCAGCAGCCTGAGGACTAGCGGGGGTCTGAATACGCAGTATTTT	CASSLRTSGGLNTQYF
15	NA	NA	TRBJ1-4	TRBV30	TGTGCCTGGGGGGGTGGGGGCCAGGCTAATGAAAAACTGTTTTTT	CAWGGGGQANEKLFF
15	NA	TRBD2	TRBJ2-3	TRBV11-3	TGTGCCAGCAGCCCCGGACTAGCGGTCACAGATACGCAGTATTTT	CASSPGLAVTDTQYF
14	NA	TRBD1	TRBJ2-2	TRBV7-7	TGTGCCAGCAGTTGGACAGGGGTCACCGGGGAGCTGTTTTTT	CASSWTGVTGELFF
15	NA	NA	TRBJ1-2	TRBV27	TGTGCCAGCACCACAGGGACGCAGCTAAACTATGGCTACACCTTC	CASTTGTQLNYGYTF
13	NA	NA	TRBJ2-1	TRBV5-4	TGTGCCAGCAGCGGGGGGAGGCCCAATGAGCAGTTCTTC	CASSGGRPNEQFF
15	NA	TRBD2	TRBJ2-5	TRBV7-9	TGTGCCAGCAGTCGGGGGGGACGTCCCCAAGAGACCCAGTACTTC	CASSRGGRPQETQYF
14	NA	NA	TRBJ2-2	TRBV19	TGTGCCAGTAGTATAGGGTGGCGGGCCGGGGAGCTGTTTTTT	CASSIGWRAGELFF
15	NA	TRBD2	TRBJ2-7	TRBV7-9	TGTGCCAGCAGCTCTCGACTAGCGGGAGACTACGAGCAGTACTTC	CASSSRLAGDYEQYF
17	NA	TRBD2	TRBJ2-7	TRBV27	TGTGCCAGCAGTTTAGGGAACCCTCTAGCGGGGTCCTACGAGCAGTACTTC	CASSLGNPLAGSYEQYF
15	NA	TRBD2	TRBJ2-7	TRBV19	TGTGCCAGTAGTCCGACTAGCGGACGCCTCGGCGAGCAGTACTTC	CASSPTSGRLGEQYF
14	NA	TRBD1	TRBJ2-2	TRBV6-5	TGTGCCAGCAGAGGGGGCCTGAACACCGGGGAGCTGTTTTTT	CASRGGLNTGELFF
16	NA	NA	TRBJ1-1	TRBV11-1	TGTGCCAGCAGCTTAGGGGGCAGACTCATGAACACTGAAGCTTTCTTT	CASSLGGRLMNTEAFF
14	NA	NA	TRBJ1-1	TRBV5-4	TGTGCCAGCAGCTTGACAGGGACCCACACTGAAGCTTTCTTT	CASSLTGTHTEAFF
14	NA	NA	TRBJ2-7	TRBV27	TGTGCCAGCAGTACCGGGGCGGGGATCTACGAGCAGTACTTC	CASSTGAGIYEQYF
13	NA	TRBD1	TRBJ1-2	TRBV9	TGTGCCAGCAGCGTAACGACAGGGGCCGGCTACACCTTC	CASSVTTGAGYTF
15	few	TRBD1	TRBJ1-2	TRBV9	TGTGCCAGCAGCGGGGAGGGGACAGGGAACTATGGCTACACCTTC	CASSGEGTGNYGYTF
14	NA	TRBD2	TRBJ2-5	TRBV30	TGTGCCTCGAGGGGGCTAGCGGGAGCAGAGACCCAGTACTTC	CASRGLAGAETQYF
15	few	TRBD2	TRBJ2-5	TRBV6-1	TGTGCCAGCAGTGAATTAGCGGGAGGATCGGAGACCCAGTACTTC	CASSELAGGSETQYF
15	NA	TRBD1	TRBJ1-1	TRBV5-1	TGCGCCAGCAGCTTGGGGGCAGGGGGCTACACTGAAGCTTTCTTT	CASSLGAGGYTEAFF
16	NA	TRBD1	TRBJ2-7	TRBV4-1	TGCGCCAGCAGCCAAGCCCCGACAGGGGGCTCCTACGAGCAGTACTTC	CASSQAPTGGSYEQYF
17	NA	NA	TRBJ1-1	TRBV2	TGTGCCTGCAGTGTAAGGGTTGACAGAAGCATGAACACTGAAGCTTTCTTT	CACSVRVDRSMNTEAFF
18	NA	TRBD2	TRBJ2-3	TRBV7-2	TGTGCCAGCAGCCAAGCGATCACTAGCGGGAGTACCGGAGATACGCAGTATTTT	CASSQAITSGSTGDTQYF
14	NA	NA	TRBJ1-1	TRBV4-1	TGCGCCAGCAGCCAAACGACAGAGAACACTGAAGCTTTCTTT	CASSQTTENTEAFF
14	NA	NA	TRBJ2-7	TRBV7-8	TGTGCCAGCAGCGGCGCAGAGGTCACCTACGAGCAGTACTTC	CASSGAEVTYEQYF
14	few	NA	TRBJ2-1	TRBV6-5	TGTGCCAGCACCGTAGCGGCCTCCTACAATGAGCAGTTCTTC	CASTVAASYNEQFF
14	few	NA	TRBJ2-7	TRBV27	TGTGCCAGCAGTCGGGCTAGCGAGTCCTACGAGCAGTACTTC	CASSRASESYEQYF
15	NA	TRBD2	TRBJ2-1	TRBV30	TGTGCCTGGAGTGTACTAGCGGGGGGTTACAATGAGCAGTTCTTC	CAWSVLAGGYNEQFF
15	NA	TRBD2	TRBJ2-7	TRBV15	TGTGCCACCAGCAGAGAGACTAGCTCTCCTGTTAAGCAGTACTTC	CATSRETSSPVKQYF
14	few	NA	TRBJ1-1	TRBV19	TGTGCCAGTAGTATAAACGCGGGGAGCACTGAAGCTTTCTTT	CASSINAGSTEAFF
14	NA	NA	TRBJ1-1	TRBV5-1	TGCGCCAGCAGCTTGGGATTCCCCGGGGGTGAAGCTTTCTTT	CASSLGFPGGEAFF
11	NA	NA	TRBJ2-1	TRBV29-1	TGCAGCGTTGTGGGGGCGGATGAGCAGTTCTTC	CSVVGADEQFF
16	NA	NA	TRBJ1-1	TRBV5-6	TGTGCCAGCAGCTTGGCAGGGGCGTGGAGGAACACTGAAGCTTTCTTT	CASSLAGAWRNTEAFF
14	few	NA	TRBJ2-3	TRBV9	TGTGCCAGCAGCCCTTTTCAAGACAGTGGTACGCAGTATTTT	CASSPFQDSGTQYF
17	NA	NA	TRBJ1-2	TRBV28	TGTGCCAGCAGTCCCCCTGGGCAGGGTGGTTCGAACTATGGCTACACCTTC	CASSPPGQGGSNYGYTF
15	NA	TRBD1	TRBJ1-6	TRBV6-1	TGTGCCAGCAGTGAATTTGGGACAGGGTATTCACCCCTCCACTTT	CASSEFGTGYSPLHF
13	few	TRBD1	TRBJ1-1	TRBV5-1	TGCGCCAGCAGCTTGCCTCAGGGGGTTGAAGCTTTCTTT	CASSLPQGVEAFF
17	NA	TRBD1	TRBJ1-5	TRBV19	TGTGCCAGTAGCCGGGGTCCGGGACAGGGTAGCAATCAGCCCCAGCATTTT	CASSRGPGQGSNQPQHF
15	NA	TRBD1	TRBJ2-2	TRBV2	TGTGCCAGTACGGGACAGGGGGGTACCACCGGGGAGCTGTTTTTT	CASTGQGGTTGELFF
16	once	TRBD2	TRBJ2-4	TRBV7-2	TGTGCCAGCAGCCTCAGTAGCGTCGCGGGGGGAAACATTCAGTACTTC	CASSLSSVAGGNIQYF
16	NA	TRBD1	TRBJ1-2	TRBV5-1	TGCGCCAGCAGCTCCGGAGAATCGTACAGGGGGCGAGGCTACACCTTC	CASSSGESYRGRGYTF
16	NA	TRBD1	TRBJ2-7	TRBV7-8	TGTGCCAGCAGCTTAGATCTCGGGACAGGGGGCTACGAGCAGTACTTC	CASSLDLGTGGYEQYF
15	NA	TRBD2	TRBJ2-1	TRBV6-4	TGTGCCAGCAGTGGGGGGACTAGCGGGTTCAATGAGCAGTTCTTC	CASSGGTSGFNEQFF
13	NA	NA	TRBJ1-1	TRBV7-9	TGTGCCAGCAGTAGTGACAAGAACACTGAAGCTTTCTTT	CASSSDKNTEAFF
13	NA	TRBD1	TRBJ2-4	TRBV4-1	TGCGCCAGCAGCCAAGGGGACAGGGGGGCAGTGTACTTC	CASSQGDRGAVYF
17	NA	TRBD2	TRBJ2-1	TRBV5-1	TGCGCCAGCAGCTCTAGGACTAGCGGGAAAATCTACAATGAGCAGTTCTTC	CASSSRTSGKIYNEQFF
11	NA	TRBD1	TRBJ2-7	TRBV25-1	TGTGCCAGCAGGGGACAGGTCGAGCAGTACTTC	CASRGQVEQYF
16	NA	TRBD2	TRBJ2-1	TRBV28	TGTGCCAGCAGTTTTCCAGCTAGCGGGGGCCCAAATGAGCAGTTCTTC	CASSFPASGGPNEQFF
16	NA	NA	TRBJ1-5	TRBV23-1	TGCGCCAGCAGTCACTACGACAGGTCGGTCAATCAGCCCCAGCATTTT	CASSHYDRSVNQPQHF
15	NA	TRBD1	TRBJ1-5	TRBV2	TGTGCCAGCAGCCGGACAGGGGGCGGTAATCAGCCCCAGCATTTT	CASSRTGGGNQPQHF